This T cell receptor (beta chain) was captured by sequencing in a study of cytomegalovirus exposure and HLA in healthy donors. Study results and caveats: V- and J-gene trimming of TCR beta was linked (in a later analysis) to a missense DCLRE1C variant.

Primers included in the PCR were 60 Vbeta and 13 Jbeta primers. The repertoire was sequenced with immunoSEQ multiplex PCR; TCRdb's copy has only in-frame clones and lacks some. The data contain 90,000 or so clones, roughly four fifths of them seen just once; the ten biggest clones take up roughly 3.4%. Per the germline V gene, CDR1 is LNHDA and CDR2 is SQIVND (reference sequence). Trimming cost V 3 bases and J 3 bases, with 10 bases left between them. The CDR3 runs to 14 residues. The donors comprised healthy bone marrow donors. Turning to this clone: The antigen remains undetermined. Within the sample, other DNA sequences also encode this same CDR3.

The sequenced sample was PBMCs. The sequence derives from a man aged 30 to 45 in good health and CMV-seropositive. This chain links TRBV19 with TRBJ2-3; tentative D call: TRBD2 (6 bases). The CDR3 spells CASSIGGRTDTQYF. The CDR3 nucleotides are TGTGCCAGTAGTATCGGGGGTAGGACAGATACGCAGTATTTT.